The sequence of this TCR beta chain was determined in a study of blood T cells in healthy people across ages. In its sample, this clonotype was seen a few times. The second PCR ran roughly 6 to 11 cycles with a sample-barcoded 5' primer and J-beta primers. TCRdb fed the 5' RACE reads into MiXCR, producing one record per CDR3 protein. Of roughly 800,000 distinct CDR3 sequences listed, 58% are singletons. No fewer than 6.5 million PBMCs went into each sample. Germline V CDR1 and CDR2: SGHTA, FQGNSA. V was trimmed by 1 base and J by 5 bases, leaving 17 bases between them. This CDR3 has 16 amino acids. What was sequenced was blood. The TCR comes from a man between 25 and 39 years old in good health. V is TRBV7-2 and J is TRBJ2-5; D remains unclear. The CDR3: CASSLGGRLGYETQYF. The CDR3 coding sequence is TGTGCCAGCAGCTTAGGAGGCAGGCTTGGTTATGAGACCCAGTACTTC.